This T cell receptor (beta chain) was retrieved from a study of T-cell reconstitution after alpha-beta-depleted transplantation in children. Study outcomes and limitations: Expanded graft clones, several hundred of them, were reportedly the source of alpha-beta T cells about two months after transplant. At day 60, the high TCRbeta diversity found in some patients originated from recipient T cells and thymic progenitors that had survived.

Germline CDR1 reads MNHEY; CDR2 reads SMNVEV (reference sequence). The trim removed 3 bases at V and 3 bases at J, leaving 10 bases unmatched. This CDR3 has 17 residues. During its preparation, the TCRbeta library received unique molecular identifiers. TCRdb ran MiXCR on the PCR reads and lists one entry per CDR3 protein. This repertoire shows about 440,000 distinct CDR3 sequences, 43% found once; its top ten account for 27%. This clonotype has a handful of counts. Its antigen remains unknown. The sequence derives from a girl aged 2-15 years with aplastic anemia, due to receive a stem cell transplant. V usage is TRBV27 and J usage is TRBJ2-3, with 9 bases fitting TRBD1. The sample in question was PBMCs, obtained before TCRalphabeta/CD19-depleted stem cell transplant. The CDR3 spells CASSFRGQGPLTDTQYF. CDR3 in DNA: TGTGCCAGCAGTTTCCGGGGACAGGGACCCTTAACAGATACGCAGTATTTT.